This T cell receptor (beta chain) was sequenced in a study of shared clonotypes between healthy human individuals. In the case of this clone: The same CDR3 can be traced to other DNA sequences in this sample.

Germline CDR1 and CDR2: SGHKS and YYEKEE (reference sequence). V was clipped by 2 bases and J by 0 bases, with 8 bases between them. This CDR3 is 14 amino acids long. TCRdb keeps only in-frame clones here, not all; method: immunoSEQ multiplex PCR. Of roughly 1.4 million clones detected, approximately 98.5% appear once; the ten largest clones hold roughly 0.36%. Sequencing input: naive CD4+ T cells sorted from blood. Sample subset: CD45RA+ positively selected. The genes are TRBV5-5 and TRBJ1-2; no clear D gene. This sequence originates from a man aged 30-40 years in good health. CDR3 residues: CASSLGRSNYGYTF. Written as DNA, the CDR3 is TGTGCCAGCAGCTTAGGACGGTCTAACTATGGCTACACCTTC.